The T cell receptor beta chain described here comes from a study of cytomegalovirus exposure and HLA in healthy donors. Study at large: Approximately 180 million T cells yielded roughly 100 million unique TCR beta sequences, as an earlier analysis found.

The PCR was carried out with 60 Vbeta primers and 13 Jbeta primers. TCRdb keeps only in-frame clones here, not all; method: immunoSEQ multiplex PCR. The sample holds 200,000 to 250,000 clones; more than 65% are singletons and the top ten take roughly 2%. The source of this sequence is a woman in her 30s in good health and CMV-seronegative. The sample comprised PBMCs.

CDR3 sequence reads: CASSYGQGTEAFF. In DNA form, the CDR3 reads TGTGCCAGCAGCTATGGACAGGGCACTGAAGCTTTCTTT. The V call is TRBV7-9, the J call TRBJ1-1, with 8 nucleotides matching TRBD1. The V gene's germline CDR1 is SEHNR and CDR2 FQNEAQ (reference sequence). Trimming removed 4 bases from V and 4 bases from J; junction bases left unmatched: 2. The CDR3 runs to 13 residues.